This passage covers 30 T cell receptor beta chains from one sample sequenced in a study of regulatory T cells in long-lasting Graves disease. In building TCR beta libraries, iRepertoire HTBI primers were used together with Arm-PCR of CDR3 regions. TCRdb re-called the multiplex PCR reads through MiXCR, storing one row per CDR3 protein. This sample has about 380,000 distinct CDR3 sequences; 15% to 17% occur once, and the top ten carry around a fifth. Stated time point: newly diagnosed GD, antithyroid drugs for less than 3 months. Construction of the TCR library relied on RNA isolated from PBMCs. This material consisted of peripheral blood mononuclear cells (PBMCs), taken at new diagnosis, from a patient treated with antithyroid drugs. The receptors here all came from a female donor with Graves disease.

The V gene is TRBV5-6, the J gene TRBJ1-1; D is perhaps TRBD1 (5 bases). Trimming removed 1 base at V and 8 bases at J, with 9 bases between. The CDR3 has 12 amino acids. Per the germline V gene, CDR1 is SGHDT and CDR2 is YYEEEE. CDR3 bases: TGTGCCAGCAGCTTGTGGGACTTGGAAGCTTTCTTT. Translated, it gives CASSLWDLEAFF.

This clonotype was counted ten times or more. V and J are TRBV12-3 or TRBV12-4 and TRBJ2-1, with a weak D call TRBD2 (5 bases). V dropped 11 bases and J dropped 7 bases, with 18 bases sitting between them. The CDR3 is 13 residues long. CDR3 amino acids: CAATSGPRNEQFF. The CDR3 DNA reads as TGTGCCGCAACGAGCGGCCCCAGGAATGAGCAGTTCTTC.

There are a few counts of this clonotype. This CDR3 reads CASSQAAGPHNEQFF. DNA for the CDR3: TGCGCCAGCAGCCAAGCGGCGGGGCCACACAATGAGCAGTTCTTC. V usage is TRBV4-1 and J usage is TRBJ2-1, with D perhaps TRBD2 (6 bases). CDR3 size: 15 residues. Germline V lookup: CDR1 MGHRA, CDR2 YSYEKL. V was pared by 1 base and J by 5 bases, with 12 bases between.

This clonotype was recorded at least ten times. This chain uses TRBV6-1 with TRBJ2-1; either TRBD1 or TRBD2 may supply D (5 bases each). The CDR3 runs to 18 residues. V shed 6 bases and J shed 4 bases, with 25 bases lying between them. Germline values: CDR1 MNHNS, CDR2 SASEGT. CDR3 in amino acids: CASSPLQGAGSRYNEQFF. CDR3 sequence (DNA): TGTGCCAGCAGCCCCCTCCAAGGGGCAGGGAGTAGGTACAATGAGCAGTTCTTC.

Notes on this clonotype: Given a much more abundant clone one base away, this may be a read error. The chain recombines TRBV4-1 with TRBJ2-2, with D perhaps matching TRBD1 (8 bases). The CDR3 is made up of 15 amino acids. The germline V gene has CDR1 MGHRA and CDR2 YSYEKL. CDR3 DNA sequence: TGCGCCGGCAGCCAAGGAACAGGGGGGGCCGGGGAGCTGTTTTTT. Its translation: CAGSQGTGGAGELFF.

The V and J genes are TRBV12-3 or TRBV12-4 and TRBJ2-3; 12 bases are shared with TRBD2. The CDR3 runs to 15 residues. The V segment lost 5 bases and the J segment 5 bases; nucleotides outside the gene matches: 5. CDR3 region: CASSPTSGGIDTQYF. DNA of the CDR3: TGTGCCAGCAGTCCGACTAGCGGGGGAATAGATACGCAGTATTTT.

The chain links TRBV7-3 to TRBJ2-1; D tentatively fits TRBD1 or TRBD2 (5 bases each). Trimming shortened V by 4 bases and J by 7 bases, and 17 bases separated the two germline ends. This CDR3 comprises 15 residues. Germline assignment: CDR1 SGHTA and CDR2 FQGTGA. This CDR3 is CASSSYGTHGNEQFF. In DNA form, the CDR3 reads TGTGCCAGCAGCTCCTACGGGACCCACGGGAATGAGCAGTTCTTC.

V usage is TRBV19 and J usage is TRBJ2-4; D possibly corresponds to TRBD1 (5 bases). The CDR3 loop spans 13 amino acids. The V end lost 8 bases, the J end lost 7 bases, and 15 bases lay between the germline ends. Germline CDR1 and CDR2: LNHDA and SQIVND (reference sequence). DNA for the CDR3: TGTGCCAGTTCCTTGGGGCGTGGGAACATTCAGTACTTC. Protein: CASSLGRGNIQYF.

This clonotype occurred many times. The genes are TRBV30 and TRBJ2-7; D is unclear. The length of the CDR3 is 13 residues. Per the germline V gene, CDR1 is GTSNPN and CDR2 is SVGIG (reference sequence). Deletions cut 7 bases from V and 3 bases from J, with 16 bases between. The CDR3: CASTTGRSYEQYF. Here the CDR3 DNA reads TGTGCCTCAACGACTGGACGGAGCTACGAGCAGTACTTC.

V gene TRBV6-1 combines with J gene TRBJ2-1; unclear D gene. The V gene's germline CDR1 is MNHNS and CDR2 SASEGT. CDR3 size: 11 residues. The ends were cut back, 5 bases at V and 8 bases at J, with 7 bases in the middle. The CDR3 DNA is TGTGCCAGCAGTCAAGTCGATGAGCAGTTCTTC. It encodes CASSQVDEQFF.

The rearrangement links TRBV12-3 or TRBV12-4 to TRBJ2-5; 11 bases agree with TRBD2. The CDR3 is made up of 16 amino acids. The J segment lost 0 bases and the V segment lost 6 bases, leaving 6 bases of the junction unmatched. CDR3 nucleotides: TGTGCCAGCAGGCCCGGGACTAGCGGAGACCAAGAGACCCAGTACTTC. Translation: CASRPGTSGDQETQYF.

V and J are TRBV7-3 and TRBJ2-3; the D gene is possibly TRBD2 (5 bases). The V end was cut by 5 bases, the J end by 6 bases, with 12 bases between. Per germline, CDR1 SGHTA and CDR2 FQGTGA. The CDR3 is 13 amino acids. Here the CDR3 DNA reads TGTGCCAGCAGCGCCCTTGGGAGCGATACGCAGTATTTT. Protein product: CASSALGSDTQYF.

The sample holds many counts of this clonotype. The J gene is TRBJ2-7, the V gene TRBV3-1, with D maybe TRBD1 (6 bases). Germline values: CDR1 LGHDT, CDR2 YNNKEL (reference sequence). V lost 0 bases and J lost 5, with 17 bases in between. The CDR3 has 16 amino acids. This CDR3 reads CASSQEVGASRHEQYF. The DNA of the CDR3 is TGTGCCAGCAGCCAAGAGGTGGGGGCAAGCAGGCACGAGCAGTACTTC.

This clonotype was detected ten times or more. The rearrangement joins TRBV12-3 or TRBV12-4 to TRBJ2-5; D not resolved. CDR3 length equals 13 residues. V was shortened by 3 bases and J by 1 base, with 6 bases between the two germline ends. The CDR3 DNA follows: TGTGCCAGCAGTTTTCTACTCCAAGAGACCCAGTACTTC. Its protein is CASSFLLQETQYF.

This clonotype was observed at least ten times. CDR3 nucleotides: TGTGCCAGCAGGGCTTACAATGAGCAGTTCTTC. This codes for CASRAYNEQFF. This rearrangement joins TRBV27 to TRBJ2-1; D uncertain. V shed 6 bases and J shed 4 bases, with 4 bases lying between them. This CDR3 is built from 11 residues. The germline CDR1 and CDR2 sequences are MNHEY and SMNVEV (reference sequence).

The rearrangement joins TRBV28 to TRBJ2-5; D remains unclear. Germline CDR1 and CDR2: MDHEN and SYDVKM. The CDR3 totals 14 residues. V was pared by 5 bases and J by 5 bases, with 15 bases between. The CDR3 DNA reads as TGTGCCAGCAGTCCGTCGGGTATCGCGGAGACCCAGTACTTC. Translation gives CASSPSGIAETQYF.

This clonotype was seen ten or more times. The gene calls are TRBV6-2 or TRBV6-3 and TRBJ2-1; D is perhaps TRBD2 (6 bases). CDR3 length equals 13 residues. The ends were cut back, 8 bases at V and 9 bases at J, with 17 bases in the middle. CDR1 is MNHEY and CDR2 is SVGEGT in the germline V gene. The CDR3 nucleotides read TGTGCCAGCTGCGACCCTGGCGGGGCTGAGCAGTTCTTC. This codes for CASCDPGGAEQFF.

This clonotype was seen many times. The genes are TRBV9 and TRBJ1-1; 10 bases are a match to TRBD1. The CDR3 is 18 amino acids. With 0 bases clipped from V and 1 base from J, the junction kept 9 bases outside the gene matches. Germline-derived CDR1 and CDR2 are SGDLS and YYNGEE. This CDR3 reads CASSVGWGTGAANTEAFF. The CDR3 DNA is TGTGCCAGCAGCGTAGGATGGGGGACAGGGGCCGCGAACACTGAAGCTTTCTTT.

At least ten counts were recorded for this clonotype. The chain links TRBV20-1 to TRBJ1-1; D remains unclear. The V gene's germline CDR1 is DFQATT and CDR2 SNEGSKA (reference sequence). There are 14 residues in the CDR3. Trimming stripped 3 bases from V and 5 bases from J, with 16 bases between. In nucleotides, the CDR3 is TGCAGTGCTAGCCATGCGGGGAGGAGGACTGAAGCTTTCTTT. Its translation is CSASHAGRRTEAFF.

The table lists this clonotype with a few counts. J is TRBJ2-5 and V is TRBV5-6; no clear D. This CDR3 contains 14 residues. The V gene's germline CDR1 is SGHDT and CDR2 YYEEEE. V was trimmed by 1 base and J by 4 bases, leaving 11 bases between them. The CDR3 DNA is TGTGCCAGCAGCTTGTCATGGGAAGGAGAGACCCAGTACTTC. As protein: CASSLSWEGETQYF.

This clonotype appeared many times. This sequence joins TRBV12-3 or TRBV12-4 and TRBJ2-2; maybe TRBD1 (6 bases). This CDR3 has 12 residues. The V end lost 8 bases, the J end lost 6 bases, and 10 bases lay between the germline ends. The CDR3 DNA follows: TGTGCCAGCCACCAGGGGTCCGGGGAGCTGTTTTTT. This translates into CASHQGSGELFF.

The sample holds a few counts of this clonotype. The V gene is TRBV5-1, the J gene TRBJ2-5; D is possibly TRBD1 or TRBD2 (5 bases each). V was shortened by 1 base and J by 4 bases, with 14 bases between the two germline ends. This CDR3 region has 15 residues. Per germline, CDR1 SGHRS and CDR2 YFSETQ. CDR3: CASSLFRDLSETQYF. Written as DNA, the CDR3 is TGCGCCAGCAGCTTGTTTCGGGACCTCTCAGAGACCCAGTACTTC.

The table lists this clonotype with many counts. This chain connects TRBV29-1 to TRBJ1-5; D unclear. Germline V gene lookup returns CDR1 SQVTM and CDR2 ANQGSEA. V lost 0 bases and J lost 6, with 24 bases in between. CDR3 length: 18 residues. This CDR3 is CSVEDHFPWRARTQPQHF. As DNA, the CDR3 is TGCAGCGTTGAAGATCATTTCCCCTGGAGGGCCAGGACTCAGCCCCAGCATTTT. Using reference TRBV29-1 and TRBJ1-5 for the parts outside the CDR3, the full variable domain is SAVISQKPSRDICQRGTSLTIQCQVDSQVTMMFWYRQQPGQSLTLIATANQGSEATYESGFVIDKFPISRPNLTFSTLTVSNMSPEDSSIYLCSVEDHFPWRARTQPQHFGDGTRLSIL.

This chain connects TRBV19 to TRBJ2-6, with 8 bases lining up with TRBD1. The CDR3 has 19 residues. V was clipped by 9 bases and J by 0 bases; unmatched bases: 16. Germline CDR1 and CDR2: LNHDA and SQIVND (reference sequence). The CDR3 is CASRQLGQVGPSGANVLTF. DNA of the CDR3: TGTGCCAGCCGTCAACTGGGACAGGTGGGGCCCTCTGGGGCCAACGTCCTGACTTTC.

This clonotype was counted ten times or more. The chain carries TRBV28 and TRBJ2-1; D is undetermined. This CDR3 has 14 amino acids. Trimming left V 10 bases short and J 0 bases short, with 13 bases between. Germline CDR1 MDHEN, CDR2 SYDVKM. CDR3 nucleotides: TGTGCCACGTTAGGACGGAGCTCCTACAATGAGCAGTTCTTC. This encodes CATLGRSSYNEQFF.

This clonotype turned up a few times. The rearrangement links TRBV4-1 to TRBJ2-5, with 8 bases lining up with TRBD1. Per germline, CDR1 MGHRA and CDR2 YSYEKL. J lost 2 bases, V lost 5 bases, and 4 bases had no gene match. CDR3 length equals 14 residues. The CDR3 spells CASSATGVQETQYF. For the CDR3, the DNA is TGCGCCAGCAGCGCGACAGGGGTGCAAGAGACCCAGTACTTC.

V is TRBV6-1 and J is TRBJ2-2, with a tentative D call TRBD1 (6 bases). There are 15 residues in the CDR3. V lost 4 bases and J 5 bases, leaving 14 bases between the germline ends. Germline lookup yields CDR1 MNHNS and CDR2 SASEGT. The CDR3 loop reads CASSAHVQGTGELFF. In nucleotides, the CDR3 is TGTGCCAGCAGTGCACACGTACAGGGAACCGGGGAGCTGTTTTTT.

This clonotype was picked up many times. The chain recombines TRBV20-1 with TRBJ1-1; D gene uncertain. There are 15 residues in the CDR3. Trimming stripped 2 bases from V and 3 bases from J, with 16 bases between. CDR1 is DFQATT and CDR2 is SNEGSKA in the germline V gene (reference sequence). CDR3: CSARISGFQDTEAFF. As DNA, the CDR3 is TGCAGTGCTAGAATCAGCGGGTTCCAGGACACTGAAGCTTTCTTT.

The chain links TRBV20-1 to TRBJ1-4, with a tentative D call TRBD1 (5 bases). The ends were cut back, 4 bases at V and 1 base at J, with 10 bases in the middle. Germline V gives CDR1 DFQATT, CDR2 SNEGSKA (reference sequence). The CDR3 runs 14 residues. The CDR3 sequence is CSATNGGTNEKLFF. CDR3 DNA: TGCAGTGCTACTAACGGGGGAACTAATGAAAAACTGTTTTTT.

The chain carries TRBV5-5 and TRBJ2-1; the D is unclear. Trimming cost V 7 bases and J 5 bases, with 25 bases left between them. Germline-derived CDR1 and CDR2 are SGHKS and YYEKEE (reference sequence). This CDR3 has 17 residues. CDR3 sequence: CASPTPPPYEPDNEQFF. The CDR3 coding sequence is TGTGCCAGCCCGACTCCCCCCCCCTACGAACCGGACAATGAGCAGTTCTTC.